This T cell receptor (beta chain) stems from a study of blood T cell repertoires in COVID-19. The overall study: Acute and convalescent COVID-19 specimens originated in the United States, Italy and Spain.

Generated by immunoSEQ multiplex PCR, the TCRdb table keeps only in-frame clones and is missing some. The sample gives some 59,000 clones, more than 70% of which show up once; around 21% is in the top ten. From germline, CDR1 is MNHNS and CDR2 SASEGT. Deletions cut 1 base from V and 7 bases from J, with 8 bases between. The CDR3 runs to 13 residues. The receptor was isolated from a man aged 25 to 40 with COVID-19, enrolled during active disease. The specimen sequenced was peripheral blood. The rearrangement uses TRBV6-1 and TRBJ1-3; tentatively, D is TRBD1 (5 bases). The CDR3: CASSEGGGNTIYF. The CDR3, as DNA: TGTGCCAGCAGTGAAGGGGGGGGGAACACCATATATTTT.